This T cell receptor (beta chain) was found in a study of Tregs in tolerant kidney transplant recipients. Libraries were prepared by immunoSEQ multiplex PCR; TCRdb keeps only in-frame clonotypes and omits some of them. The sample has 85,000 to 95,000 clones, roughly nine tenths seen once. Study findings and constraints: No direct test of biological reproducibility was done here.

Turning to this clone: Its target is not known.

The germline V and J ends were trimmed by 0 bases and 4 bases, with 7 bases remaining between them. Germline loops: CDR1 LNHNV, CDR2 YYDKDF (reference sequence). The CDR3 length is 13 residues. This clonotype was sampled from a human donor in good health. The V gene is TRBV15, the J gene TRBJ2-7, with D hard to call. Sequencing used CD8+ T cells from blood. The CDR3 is CATSRDWVYEQYF. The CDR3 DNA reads TGTGCCACCAGCAGAGATTGGGTTTACGAGCAGTACTTC.